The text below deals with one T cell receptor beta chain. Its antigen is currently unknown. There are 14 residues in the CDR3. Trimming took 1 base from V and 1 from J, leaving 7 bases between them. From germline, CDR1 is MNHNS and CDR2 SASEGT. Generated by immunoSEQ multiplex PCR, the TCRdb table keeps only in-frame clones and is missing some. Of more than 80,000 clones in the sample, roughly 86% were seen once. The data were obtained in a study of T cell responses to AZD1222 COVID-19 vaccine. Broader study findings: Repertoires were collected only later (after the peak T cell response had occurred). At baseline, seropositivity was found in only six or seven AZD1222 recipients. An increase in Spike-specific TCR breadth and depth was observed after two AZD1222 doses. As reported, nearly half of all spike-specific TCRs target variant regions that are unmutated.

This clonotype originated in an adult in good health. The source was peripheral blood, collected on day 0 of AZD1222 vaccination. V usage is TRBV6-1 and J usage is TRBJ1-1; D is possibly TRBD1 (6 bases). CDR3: CASSEDRANTEAFF. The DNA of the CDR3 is TGTGCCAGCAGTGAAGACAGGGCGAACACTGAAGCTTTCTTT.